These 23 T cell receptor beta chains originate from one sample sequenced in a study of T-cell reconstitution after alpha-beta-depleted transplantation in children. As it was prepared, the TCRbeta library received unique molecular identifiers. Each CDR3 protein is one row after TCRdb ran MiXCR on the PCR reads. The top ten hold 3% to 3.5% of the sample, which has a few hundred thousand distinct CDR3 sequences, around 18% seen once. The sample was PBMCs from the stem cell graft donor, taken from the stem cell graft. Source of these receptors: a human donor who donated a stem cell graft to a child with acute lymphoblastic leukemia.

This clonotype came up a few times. The CDR3 sequence is CASSRIPGQWKYF. The CDR3 DNA is TGCGCCAGCAGCCGGATACCGGGACAGTGGAAGTACTTC. This sequence joins TRBV4-1 and TRBJ2-7; 7 nucleotides line up with TRBD1. Germline V gives CDR1 MGHRA, CDR2 YSYEKL. CDR3 length: 13 amino acids. Trimming took 4 bases from V and 11 from J; bases not matched to a gene: 11.

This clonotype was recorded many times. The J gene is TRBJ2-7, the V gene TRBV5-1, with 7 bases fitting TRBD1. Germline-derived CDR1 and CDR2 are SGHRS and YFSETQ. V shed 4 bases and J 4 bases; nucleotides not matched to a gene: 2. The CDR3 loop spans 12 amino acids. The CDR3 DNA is TGCGCCAGCAGCGGGACAGCTTACGAGCAGTACTTC. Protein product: CASSGTAYEQYF.

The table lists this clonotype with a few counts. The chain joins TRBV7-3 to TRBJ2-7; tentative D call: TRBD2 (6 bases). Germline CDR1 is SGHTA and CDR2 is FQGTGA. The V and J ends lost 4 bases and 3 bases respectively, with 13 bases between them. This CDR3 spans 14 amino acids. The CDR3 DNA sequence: TGTGCCAGCAGCTGTACTAGCTGCCACTACGAGCAGTACTTC. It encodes CASSCTSCHYEQYF.

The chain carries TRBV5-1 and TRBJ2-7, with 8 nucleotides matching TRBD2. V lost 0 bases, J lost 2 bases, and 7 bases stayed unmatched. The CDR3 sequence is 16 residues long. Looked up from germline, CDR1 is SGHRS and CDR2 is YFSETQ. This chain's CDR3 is CASSLAVSREAYEQYF. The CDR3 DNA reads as TGCGCCAGCAGCTTGGCCGTCTCGCGGGAGGCCTACGAGCAGTACTTC.

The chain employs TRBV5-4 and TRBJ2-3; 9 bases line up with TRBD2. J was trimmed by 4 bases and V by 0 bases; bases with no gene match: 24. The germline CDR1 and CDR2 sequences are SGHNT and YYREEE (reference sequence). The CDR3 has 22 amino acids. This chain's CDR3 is CASSLGRGELAGVPYGPDTQYF. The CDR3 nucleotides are TGTGCCAGCAGCTTGGGTAGGGGGGAGTTAGCGGGAGTTCCCTATGGTCCAGATACGCAGTATTTT.

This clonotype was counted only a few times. CDR3 bases: TGTGCCAGCAGTATAAAGGTAGACTACAATGAGCAGTTCTTC. Protein sequence: CASSIKVDYNEQFF. This rearrangement joins TRBV6-4 to TRBJ2-1; D uncertain. V gave up 5 bases and J gave up 3 bases, with 11 bases separating them. Germline loops: CDR1 MRHNA, CDR2 SNTAGT. This CDR3 is built from 14 residues.

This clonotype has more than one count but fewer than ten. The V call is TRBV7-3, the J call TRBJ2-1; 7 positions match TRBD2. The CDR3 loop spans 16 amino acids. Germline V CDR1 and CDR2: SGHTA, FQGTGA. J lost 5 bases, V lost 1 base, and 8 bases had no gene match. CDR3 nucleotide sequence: TGTGCCAGCAGCTTAATGGGAGGGATGTCGGACAATGAGCAGTTCTTC. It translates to CASSLMGGMSDNEQFF.

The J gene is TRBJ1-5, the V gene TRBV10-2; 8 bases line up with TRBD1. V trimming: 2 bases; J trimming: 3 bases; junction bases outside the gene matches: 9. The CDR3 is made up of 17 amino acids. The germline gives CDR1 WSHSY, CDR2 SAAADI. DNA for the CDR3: TGCGCCAGCAGTGAGCGTGGACAGGGCACCAACAATCAGCCCCAGCATTTT. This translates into CASSERGQGTNNQPQHF.

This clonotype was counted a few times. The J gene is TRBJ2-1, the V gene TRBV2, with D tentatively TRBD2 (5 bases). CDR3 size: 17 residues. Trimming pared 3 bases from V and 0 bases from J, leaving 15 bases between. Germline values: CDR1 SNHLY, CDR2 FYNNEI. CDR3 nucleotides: TGTGCCAGCAGTGATGGGCGGGCCCAAGGCTCCTACAATGAGCAGTTCTTC. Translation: CASSDGRAQGSYNEQFF.

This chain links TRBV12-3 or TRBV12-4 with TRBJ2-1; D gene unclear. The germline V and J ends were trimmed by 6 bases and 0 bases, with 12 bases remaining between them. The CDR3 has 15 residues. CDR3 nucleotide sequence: TGTGCCAGCAGCCCTTTAGGTTTCTCCTACAATGAGCAGTTCTTC. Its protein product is CASSPLGFSYNEQFF.

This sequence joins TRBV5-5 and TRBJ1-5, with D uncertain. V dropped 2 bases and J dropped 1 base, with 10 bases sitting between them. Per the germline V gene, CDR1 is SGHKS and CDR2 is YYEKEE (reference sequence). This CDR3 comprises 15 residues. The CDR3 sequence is CASSLTSSSNQPQHF. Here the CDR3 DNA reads TGTGCCAGCAGCTTAACATCCTCGAGCAATCAGCCCCAGCATTTT.

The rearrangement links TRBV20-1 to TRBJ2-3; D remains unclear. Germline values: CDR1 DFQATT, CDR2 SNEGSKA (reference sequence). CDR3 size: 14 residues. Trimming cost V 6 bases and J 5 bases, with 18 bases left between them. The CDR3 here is CSAPPGYSQDTQYF. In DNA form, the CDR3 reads TGCAGTGCCCCCCCCGGGTATTCGCAAGATACGCAGTATTTT.

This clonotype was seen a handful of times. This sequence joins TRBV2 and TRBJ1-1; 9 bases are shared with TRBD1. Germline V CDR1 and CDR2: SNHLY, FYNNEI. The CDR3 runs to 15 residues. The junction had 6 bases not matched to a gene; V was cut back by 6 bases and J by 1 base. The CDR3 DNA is TGTGCCAGCAGGCCGACAGGGGGGTGGAACACTGAAGCTTTCTTT. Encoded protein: CASRPTGGWNTEAFF.

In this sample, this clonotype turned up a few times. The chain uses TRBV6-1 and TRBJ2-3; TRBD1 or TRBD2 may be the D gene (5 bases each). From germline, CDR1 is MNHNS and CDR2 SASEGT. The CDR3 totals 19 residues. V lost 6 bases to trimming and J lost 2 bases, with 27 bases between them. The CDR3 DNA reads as TGTGCCAGCAGGCTGGGGGTTTCGGTAGCGCGAGAAATCACAGATACGCAGTATTTT. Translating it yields CASRLGVSVAREITDTQYF.

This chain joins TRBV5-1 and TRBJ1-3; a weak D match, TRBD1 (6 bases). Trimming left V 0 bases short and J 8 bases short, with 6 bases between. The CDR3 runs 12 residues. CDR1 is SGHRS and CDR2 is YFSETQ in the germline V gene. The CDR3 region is CASSLAGDTIYF. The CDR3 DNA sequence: TGCGCCAGCAGCTTGGCAGGGGACACCATATATTTT.

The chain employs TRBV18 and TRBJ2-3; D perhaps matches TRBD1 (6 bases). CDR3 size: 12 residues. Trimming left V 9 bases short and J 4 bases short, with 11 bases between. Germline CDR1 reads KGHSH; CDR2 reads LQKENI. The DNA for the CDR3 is TGTGCCAGTCACAGGGCTGCAGATACGCAGTATTTT. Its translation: CASHRAADTQYF.

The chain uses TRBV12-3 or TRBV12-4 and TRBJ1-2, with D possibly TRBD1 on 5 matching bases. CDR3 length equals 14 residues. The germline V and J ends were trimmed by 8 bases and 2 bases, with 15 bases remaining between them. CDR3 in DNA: TGTGCCAGCGTTTCAGGGAACTTGAACTATGGCTACACCTTC. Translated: CASVSGNLNYGYTF.

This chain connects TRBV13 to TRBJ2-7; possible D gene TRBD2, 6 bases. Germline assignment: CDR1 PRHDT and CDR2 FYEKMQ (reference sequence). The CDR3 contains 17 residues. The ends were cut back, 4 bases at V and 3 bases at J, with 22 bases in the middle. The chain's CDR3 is CASSSFSPAEEGYEQYF. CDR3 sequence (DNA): TGTGCCAGCAGCTCCTTTTCTCCTGCCGAGGAGGGCTACGAGCAGTACTTC.

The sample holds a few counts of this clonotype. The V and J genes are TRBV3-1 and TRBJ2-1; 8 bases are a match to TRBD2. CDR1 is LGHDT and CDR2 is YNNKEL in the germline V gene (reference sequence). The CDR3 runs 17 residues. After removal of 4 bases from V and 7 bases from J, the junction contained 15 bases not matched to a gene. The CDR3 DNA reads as TGTGCCAGCAGCCCAGGGAGCGGGAGAAGGGGGGAGAATGAGCAGTTCTTC. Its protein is CASSPGSGRRGENEQFF.

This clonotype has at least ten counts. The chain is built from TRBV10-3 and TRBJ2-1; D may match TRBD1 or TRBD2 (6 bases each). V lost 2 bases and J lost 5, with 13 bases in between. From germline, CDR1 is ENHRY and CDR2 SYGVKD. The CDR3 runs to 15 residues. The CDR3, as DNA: TGTGCCATCAGTGAGGCGGGACACAGGCACAATGAGCAGTTCTTC. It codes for CAISEAGHRHNEQFF.

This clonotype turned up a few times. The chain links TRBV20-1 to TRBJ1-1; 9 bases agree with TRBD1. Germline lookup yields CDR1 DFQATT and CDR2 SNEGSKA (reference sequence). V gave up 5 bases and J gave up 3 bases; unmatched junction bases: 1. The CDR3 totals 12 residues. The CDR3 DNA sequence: TGCAGTGCTCGGACAGGGGACACTGAAGCTTTCTTT. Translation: CSARTGDTEAFF.

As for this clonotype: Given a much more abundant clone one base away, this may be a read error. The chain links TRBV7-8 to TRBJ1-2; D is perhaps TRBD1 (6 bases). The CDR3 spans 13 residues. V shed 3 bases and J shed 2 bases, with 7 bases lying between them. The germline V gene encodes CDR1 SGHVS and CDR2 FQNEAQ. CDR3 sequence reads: CASSFQGNYGYTF. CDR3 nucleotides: TGTGCCAGCAGCTTTCAGGGGAACTATGGCTACACCTTC.

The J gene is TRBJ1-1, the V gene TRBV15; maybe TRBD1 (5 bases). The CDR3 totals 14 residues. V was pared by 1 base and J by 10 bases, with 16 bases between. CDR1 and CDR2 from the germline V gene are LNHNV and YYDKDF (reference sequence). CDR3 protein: CATSRGQGAFAAFF. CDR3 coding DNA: TGTGCCACCAGCAGAGGACAAGGGGCGTTTGCAGCTTTCTTT.